This TCR beta chain was recorded in a study of beta chain features in type 1 diabetes (dated by TCRdb to 2016 to 2019). Background on the whole study: No differences in mean age, gender distribution, total cell number or subset yield were found between patients and healthy donors. A total of approximately 110,000,000 sorted cells were examined across all samples, and a strong correlation was observed between cell number per subset and RNA yield. Regulatory and stem cell-like memory subsets were obtained from only 8 patients and about eight healthy donors, while naive and central memory subsets were obtained from all 30 or so donors. The study compared the TCRB repertoires of sorted circulating CD4+ T cell subsets in recently diagnosed type 1 diabetes patients with those in matched healthy donors. Broader findings and caveats from the paper: Naive, central memory and regulatory TCRB repertoires appeared more similar among patients than among healthy donors. Because cDNA rather than genomic DNA was sequenced, highly expressing activated cells could have been over-represented, although no difference in activation and CD3 levels was found between groups. At VDJ recombination sites, type 1 diabetes patients had fewer insertions and more deleted nucleotides, which implies abnormalities in thymic rearrangement. Shorter templates might be favored by PCR, yet because patient and control samples were amplified and corrected together, any such skew would affect both groups equally. Type 1 diabetes patients showed a moderate but significant shortening of TCRB CDR3 length in all four CD4+ subsets. HLA sub-analyses involved small numbers of individuals, so any influence of HLA type on TCRB rearrangement remained unresolved.

A single peripheral blood draw of around 0.11 L on average was collected from each donor into heparinised tubes. Naive, central memory, regulatory and stem cell-like memory CD4+ T cells were sorted on a BD FACSAria II using a panel including CD45RO, CCR7, CD25, CD127, CD95 and CD27. All sorted populations exceeded 95% purity. PBMCs were isolated immediately by Lymphoprep density gradient centrifugation and stained directly without culture. So that batch effects would be minimized, each experiment stained and sorted samples in pairs, pairing one healthy donor with one patient. The germline V gene encodes CDR1 SNHLY and CDR2 FYNNEI. For this chain, trimming is 9 bases at the V end and 5 bases at the J end, and the number of junction bases without a gene match is 1. The CDR3 holds 12 amino acids from the cysteine to the phenylalanine. The DNA shown is the 36-base CDR3, in frame from base 1. The entire amount of isolated RNA was reverse transcribed using the High Capacity cDNA Reverse Transcription Kit, so the sequenced TCRB transcripts were expressed ones. Naive, central memory and regulatory T cell samples underwent deep immunoSEQ sequencing, averaging about 3.57 million total reads per sample. After sorted cells were lysed in RLT buffer, RNA was extracted with DNase-treated RNeasy Micro or Mini kits, with the choice depending on cell number. To prevent cross-contamination, every cell subset was processed on its own, while patient and healthy donor samples were processed together. The immunoSEQ multiplex PCR was used to amplify TCRB sequences from cDNA, generating 87-bp fragments that spanned the CDR3 region. The amplicons were sequenced using the Illumina HiSeq platform. As for how the authors treated the data: Synthetic template baselines were used to correct PCR bias computationally, reads within Hamming distance 2 were collapsed together, and singletons that could not be merged were discarded. Reads were aligned against IMGT to assign V, D and J genes, CDR3 length and insertions or deletions at six rearrangement sites. Within each subset, clonotype counts were normalized to the number of sorted cells before true diversity and Gini coefficients were calculated with the tcR R package. The overlap coefficient, calculated on TCRB nucleotide sequences, was used to quantify repertoire sharing. TCRdb's version of the immuneACCESS table is confined to in-frame rearrangements and falls short of the full clone set. An unresolved V gene accounts for under half of the shortfall where checked; the remainder is of unknown origin. V and J calls plus clone size are reproduced from that table; the DNA served to infer D and trimming. Recorded for this sample are some 120,000 clones; roughly 17% of them occurred a single time. Of the sample, 2% to 3% falls within the top ten clones.

Only a few counts were recorded for this clone. The clone's antigen remains unknown. No base quality values were provided; no much bigger clone lies one nucleotide off. The chain is encoded by TRBV2 joined to TRBJ1-5; 10 central nucleotides agree with TRBD1. Sample: central memory CD4+ T cells from blood. The clonotype was recovered from a man in his late teens or twenties with type 1 diabetes. The CDR3: CASGTGDQPQHF. The DNA reads TGTGCCAGTGGGACAGGGGATCAGCCCCAGCATTTT. The CDR3 plus the reference TRBV2 and TRBJ1-5 genes for the other parts give the full variable domain: EPEVTQTPSHQVTQMGQEVILRCVPISNHLYFYWYRQILGQKVEFLVSFYNNEISEKSEIFDDQFSVERPDGSNFTLKIRSTKLEDSAMYFCASGTGDQPQHFGDGTRLSIL.